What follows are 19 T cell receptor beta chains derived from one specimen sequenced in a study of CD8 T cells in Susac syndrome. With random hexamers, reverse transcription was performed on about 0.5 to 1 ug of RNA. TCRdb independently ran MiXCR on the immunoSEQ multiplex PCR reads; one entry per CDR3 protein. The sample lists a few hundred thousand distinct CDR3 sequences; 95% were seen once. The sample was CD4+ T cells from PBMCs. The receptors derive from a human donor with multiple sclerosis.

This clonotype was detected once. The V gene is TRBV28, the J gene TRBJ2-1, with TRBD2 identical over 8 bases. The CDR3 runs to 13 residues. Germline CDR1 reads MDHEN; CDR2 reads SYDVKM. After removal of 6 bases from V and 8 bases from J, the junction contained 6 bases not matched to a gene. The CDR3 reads CASSFGGGDEQFF. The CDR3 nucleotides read TGTGCCAGCAGCTTCGGGGGGGGCGATGAGCAGTTCTTC.

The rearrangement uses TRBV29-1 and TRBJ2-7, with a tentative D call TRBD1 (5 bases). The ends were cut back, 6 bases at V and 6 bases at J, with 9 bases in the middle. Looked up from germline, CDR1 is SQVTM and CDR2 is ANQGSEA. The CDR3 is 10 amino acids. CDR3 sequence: CSVGPGEQYV. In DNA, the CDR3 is TGCAGCGTGGGGCCTGGCGAGCAGTACGTC.

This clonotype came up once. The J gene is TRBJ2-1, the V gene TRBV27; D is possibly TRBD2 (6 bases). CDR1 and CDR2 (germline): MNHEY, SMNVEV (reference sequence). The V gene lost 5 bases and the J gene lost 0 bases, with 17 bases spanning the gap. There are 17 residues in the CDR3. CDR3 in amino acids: CASSGRLVPSSYNEQFF. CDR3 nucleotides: TGTGCCAGCAGTGGGAGACTAGTCCCCAGCTCCTACAATGAGCAGTTCTTC.

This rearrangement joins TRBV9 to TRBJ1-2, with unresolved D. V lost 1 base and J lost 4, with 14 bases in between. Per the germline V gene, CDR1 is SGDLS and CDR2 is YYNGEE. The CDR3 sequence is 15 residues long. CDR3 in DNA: TGTGCCAGCAGCGTATCGGAAGGGAGGAGCTATGGCTACACCTTC. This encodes CASSVSEGRSYGYTF.

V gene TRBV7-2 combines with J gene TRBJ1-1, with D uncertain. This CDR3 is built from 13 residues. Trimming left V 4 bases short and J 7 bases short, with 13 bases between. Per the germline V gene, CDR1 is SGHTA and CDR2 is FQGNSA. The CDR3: CASSSWGQDEAFF. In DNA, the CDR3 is TGTGCCAGCAGCTCTTGGGGTCAAGATGAAGCTTTCTTT.

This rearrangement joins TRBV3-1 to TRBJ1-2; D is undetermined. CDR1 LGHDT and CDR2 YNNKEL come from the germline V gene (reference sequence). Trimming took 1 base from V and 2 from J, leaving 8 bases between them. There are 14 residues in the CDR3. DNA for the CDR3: TGTGCCAGCAGCCAAGCAGTAAACAACTATGGCTACACCTTC. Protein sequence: CASSQAVNNYGYTF.

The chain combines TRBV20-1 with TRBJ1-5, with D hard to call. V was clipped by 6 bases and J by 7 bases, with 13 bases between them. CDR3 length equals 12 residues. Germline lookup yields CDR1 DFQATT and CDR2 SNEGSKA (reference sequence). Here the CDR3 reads CSAGRVGQPQHF. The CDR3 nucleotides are TGCAGTGCCGGGAGGGTGGGGCAGCCCCAGCATTTT.

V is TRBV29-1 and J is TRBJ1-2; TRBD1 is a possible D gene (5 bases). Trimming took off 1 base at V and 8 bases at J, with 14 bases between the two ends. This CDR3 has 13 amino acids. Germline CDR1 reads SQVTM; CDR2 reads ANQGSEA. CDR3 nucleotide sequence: TGCAGCGTTGAAGGGTGGCAGGGAGGAGGCTACACCTTC. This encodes CSVEGWQGGGYTF.

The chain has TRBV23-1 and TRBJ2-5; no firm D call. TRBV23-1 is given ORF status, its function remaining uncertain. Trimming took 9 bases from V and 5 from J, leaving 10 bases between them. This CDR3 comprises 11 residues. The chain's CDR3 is CARTGPETQYF. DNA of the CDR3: TGCGCCAGGACGGGTCCGGAGACCCAGTACTTC.

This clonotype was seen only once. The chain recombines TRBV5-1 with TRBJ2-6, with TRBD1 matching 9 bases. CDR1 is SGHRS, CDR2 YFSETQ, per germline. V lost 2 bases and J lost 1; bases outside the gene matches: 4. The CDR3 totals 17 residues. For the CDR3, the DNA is TGCGCCAGCAGCTTAAACAGGGGGCTATCTGGGGCCAACGTCCTGACTTTC. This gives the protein CASSLNRGLSGANVLTF.

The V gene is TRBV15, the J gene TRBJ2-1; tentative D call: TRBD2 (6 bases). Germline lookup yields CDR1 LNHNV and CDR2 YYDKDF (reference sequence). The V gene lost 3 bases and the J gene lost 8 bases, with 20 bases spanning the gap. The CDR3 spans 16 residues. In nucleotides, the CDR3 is TGTGCCACCAGCAGCACGGGAGCAGGGTCTGTCGATGAGCAGTTCTTC. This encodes CATSSTGAGSVDEQFF. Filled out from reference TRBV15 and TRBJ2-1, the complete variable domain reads DAMVIQNPRYQVTQFGKPVTLSCSQTLNHNVMYWYQQKSSQAPKLLFHYYDKDFNNEADTPDNFQSRRPNTSFCFLDIRSPGLGDTAMYLCATSSTGAGSVDEQFFGPGTRLTVL.

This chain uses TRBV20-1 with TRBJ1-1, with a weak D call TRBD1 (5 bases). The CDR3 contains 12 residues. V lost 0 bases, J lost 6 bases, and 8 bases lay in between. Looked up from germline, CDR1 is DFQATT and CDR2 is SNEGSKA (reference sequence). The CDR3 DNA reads TGCAGTGCTAGAGAAGGGGCACCTGAAGCTTTCTTT. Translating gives CSAREGAPEAFF.

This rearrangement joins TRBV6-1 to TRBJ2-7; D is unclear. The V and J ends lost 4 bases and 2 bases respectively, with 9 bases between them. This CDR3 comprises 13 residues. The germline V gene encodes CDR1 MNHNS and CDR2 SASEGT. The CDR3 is CASSVRSTYEQYV. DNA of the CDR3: TGTGCCAGCAGTGTTCGGAGTACCTACGAGCAGTACGTC.

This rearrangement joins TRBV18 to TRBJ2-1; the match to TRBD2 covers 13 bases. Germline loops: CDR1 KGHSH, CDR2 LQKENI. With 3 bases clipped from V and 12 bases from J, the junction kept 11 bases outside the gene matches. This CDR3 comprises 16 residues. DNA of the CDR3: TGTGCCAGCTCACCTCTCCTCGGGACTAGCGGGGAGGGGCAGTTCTTC. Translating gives CASSPLLGTSGEGQFF.

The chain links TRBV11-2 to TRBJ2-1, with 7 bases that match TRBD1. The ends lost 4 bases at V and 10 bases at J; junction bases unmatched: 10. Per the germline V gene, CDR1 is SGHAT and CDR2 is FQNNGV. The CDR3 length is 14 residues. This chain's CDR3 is CASSSRKGAREQFF. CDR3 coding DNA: TGTGCCAGCAGCTCCAGGAAGGGGGCCAGAGAGCAGTTCTTC.

The CDR3 nucleotides are TGTGCCAGCAGTTTATACGGGACAGGGTCCGAGCAGTACTTC. It translates to CASSLYGTGSEQYF. The chain employs TRBV27 and TRBJ2-7; 9 bases map to TRBD1. V lost 1 base, J lost 6 bases, and 4 bases stayed unmatched. CDR3 length: 14 amino acids. Germline CDR1 MNHEY, CDR2 SMNVEV (reference sequence).

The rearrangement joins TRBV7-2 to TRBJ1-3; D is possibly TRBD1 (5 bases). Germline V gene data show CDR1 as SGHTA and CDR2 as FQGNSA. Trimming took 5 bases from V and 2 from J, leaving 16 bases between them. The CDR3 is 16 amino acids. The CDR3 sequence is CASSREEGITGNTIYF. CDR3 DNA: TGTGCCAGCAGCCGAGAGGAGGGGATAACTGGAAACACCATATATTTT.

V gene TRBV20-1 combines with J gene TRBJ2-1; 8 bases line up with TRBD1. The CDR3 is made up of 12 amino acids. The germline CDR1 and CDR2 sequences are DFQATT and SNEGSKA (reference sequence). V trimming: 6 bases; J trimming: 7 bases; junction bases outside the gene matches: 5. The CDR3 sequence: CSATGQVNEQFF. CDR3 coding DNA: TGCAGTGCCACGGGACAGGTGAATGAGCAGTTCTTC.

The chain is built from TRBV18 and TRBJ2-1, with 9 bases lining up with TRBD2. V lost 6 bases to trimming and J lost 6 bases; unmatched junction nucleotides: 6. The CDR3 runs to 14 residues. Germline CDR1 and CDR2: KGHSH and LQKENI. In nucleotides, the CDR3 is TGTGCCAGCTCGACGAGGGGACTAGCCAATGAGCAGTTCTTC. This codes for CASSTRGLANEQFF.